The rows below give T cell receptor beta chains drawn from one sample of a study of blood T cell repertoires in COVID-19. The method was immunoSEQ multiplex PCR; TCRdb's version includes in-frame clones alone and lacks a portion of them. The sample has about 110,000 clones, 69% seen once. Sequenced sample: peripheral blood. Receptors were obtained from a man older than 75 with acute or convalescent COVID-19. The CDR3 runs from the conserved cysteine through the conserved F or W. A D gene is named only where the DNA matches it firmly. The listing skips clone size in some rows; elsewhere it reads once, few, many or a size class.

v_call	clone_size	d_call	j_call	cdr3_nt	cdr3_aa
TRBV7-6	NA	NA	TRBJ2-1	TGTGCCAGCAGTATTCTAGGAGGACAGACCTACAATGAGCAGTTCTTC	CASSILGGQTYNEQFF
TRBV5-6	NA	TRBD2	TRBJ2-3	TGTGCCAGCAGCTTGCGGGAGGTCGATACGCAGTATTTT	CASSLREVDTQYF
TRBV30	NA	TRBD1	TRBJ2-1	TGTGCCTGGAGTGGGACAGGGGAGCAGTTCTTC	CAWSGTGEQFF
TRBV19	once	NA	TRBJ2-1	TGTGCCAGTTCCGGACTAACCAATGAGCAGTTCTTC	CASSGLTNEQFF
TRBV11-2	NA	NA	TRBJ1-3	TGTGCCAGCAGCTTGTACAGTTTCGGAAACACCATATATTTT	CASSLYSFGNTIYF
TRBV3-1/TRBV3-2	NA	NA	TRBJ1-2	TGTGCCAGCAGCCCGGAGGGTCGGAGTGGCTACACCTTC	CASSPEGRSGYTF
TRBV28	many	TRBD2	TRBJ2-7	TGTGCCAGCAGGACTAGCGGGAGAGGGGCCGCCTACGAGCAGTACTTC	CASRTSGRGAAYEQYF
TRBV11-2	few	NA	TRBJ1-1	TGTGCCAGCAGCCCCTCCTGGAACACTGAAGCTTTCTTT	CASSPSWNTEAFF
TRBV24-1	NA	NA	TRBJ2-7	TGTGCCACCAGTGATCCGGGACTGTCCTACGAGCAGTACTTC	CATSDPGLSYEQYF
TRBV5-1	few	TRBD1	TRBJ1-1	TGCGCCAGCAGCTTGTACTTAGGACAGGGAGAAGCTTTCTTT	CASSLYLGQGEAFF
TRBV5-6	NA	TRBD1	TRBJ2-1	TGTGCCAGCAGCTTGGGACAGGGGCCCAATGAGCAGTTCTTC	CASSLGQGPNEQFF
TRBV2	NA	TRBD2	TRBJ2-1	TGTGCCAGCAGCCGAAGGGTAGCTAGCGGGAGTGAGCAGTTCTTC	CASSRRVASGSEQFF
TRBV21-1	NA	NA	TRBJ1-6	TGTGCCAGCAGCAAAGGACAGGGTCTTTACTATAATTCACCCCTCCACTTT	CASSKGQGLYYNSPLHF
TRBV5-4	few	TRBD1	TRBJ2-1	TGTGCCAGCAGCTTTGGTTGGACAGGACCGATTAATGAGCAGTTCTTC	CASSFGWTGPINEQFF
TRBV7-2	NA	TRBD2	TRBJ2-3	TGTGCCAGCAGCTTAGCGGGCGGGGGAGTTATGGTAACAGATACGCAGTATTTT	CASSLAGGGVMVTDTQYF
TRBV2	NA	TRBD2	TRBJ2-3	TGTGCCAGGGGGACTAGCGGGAGGGCCACAGATACGCAGTATTTT	CARGTSGRATDTQYF
TRBV5-4	NA	NA	TRBJ2-3	TGTGCCAGCTTTAGGGGCGGGACCGATCGAGATACGCAGTATTTT	CASFRGGTDRDTQYF
TRBV7-7	once	NA	TRBJ2-1	TGTGCCAGCAGCCAAGAGGTCTACAATGAGCAGTTCTTC	CASSQEVYNEQFF
TRBV30	NA	TRBD1	TRBJ2-6	TGTGCCTGGCAGGGGACAGGGCAAGTCGTCCTGACTTTC	CAWQGTGQVVLTF
TRBV6-1	few	TRBD1	TRBJ1-6	TGTGCCAGCAGTGACCGACAGGGGTGGAATTCACCCCTCCACTTT	CASSDRQGWNSPLHF
TRBV3-1/TRBV3-2	NA	NA	TRBJ2-1	TGTGCCAGCAGCCCCCGGGGAAACTCGGAATACAATGAGCAGTTCTTC	CASSPRGNSEYNEQFF
TRBV5-1	NA	NA	TRBJ2-5	TGCGCCAGCAGCTTGCGCGGAGAGACCCAGTACTTC	CASSLRGETQYF
TRBV10-3	NA	NA	TRBJ1-4	TGTGCATCAGGGATAAATGAAAAACTGTTTTTT	CASGINEKLFF
TRBV29-1	many	TRBD2	TRBJ2-1	TGCAGCTTCCTAGGGCTAGCGGGGGACAATGAGCAGTTCTTC	CSFLGLAGDNEQFF